Each of the 9 T cell receptor beta chains below was sequenced from the same sample in a study of cytomegalovirus exposure and HLA in healthy donors (dated by TCRdb to about 2017). The library relied on the immunoSEQ multiplex PCR assay. A mixture of 60 forward primers for TCR Vbeta segments and 13 reverse primers for TCR Jbeta segments was used in the multiplex PCR. What TCRdb holds here is the immuneACCESS table cut down to in-frame rearrangements. Part of the clones is not present; checked against another copy, under half of the missing clones reflect an unresolved V gene, and the others are unexplained. This sample gives 110,000 to 150,000 clones in total; 80% of them show up just once. 5.1% of the sample rests with the top ten. Sequenced: PBMCs. All receptors come from a male donor in good health and CMV-seronegative.

J is TRBJ2-2 and V is TRBV5-1; TRBD1 matches 12 bases. V gave up 0 bases and J gave up 9 bases; unmatched junction bases: 6. Germline lookup yields CDR1 SGHRS and CDR2 YFSETQ. The CDR3 has 16 residues. CDR3 region: CASSLALGTGGRELFF. As DNA, the CDR3 is TGCGCCAGCAGCTTGGCACTAGGGACAGGGGGCCGGGAGCTGTTTTTT.

The rearrangement uses TRBV2 and TRBJ1-2, with D possibly TRBD1 on 5 matching bases. This CDR3 is 13 amino acids long. Trimming stripped 3 bases from V and 7 bases from J, with 12 bases between. In germline, CDR1 is SNHLY, CDR2 FYNNEI. The CDR3 loop reads CASSDWGRSGYTF. CDR3 DNA: TGTGCCAGCAGTGATTGGGGCAGGTCTGGCTACACCTTC.

J is TRBJ1-1 and V is TRBV9; 7 bases are shared with TRBD1. The V segment lost 4 bases and the J segment 1 base; nucleotides outside the gene matches: 10. There are 16 residues in the CDR3. Germline V lookup: CDR1 SGDLS, CDR2 YYNGEE. The CDR3 nucleotides are TGTGCCAGCAGCTTCGGGATACAGGGGCCGAACACTGAAGCTTTCTTT. Amino acids: CASSFGIQGPNTEAFF.

The chain employs TRBV29-1 and TRBJ1-1; a weak D match, TRBD1 (5 bases). Trimming shortened V by 7 bases and J by 3 bases, and 15 bases separated the two germline ends. CDR1 and CDR2 (germline): SQVTM, ANQGSEA. The CDR3 totals 13 residues. CDR3: CSARQGGDTEAFF. In nucleotides, the CDR3 is TGCAGCGCGAGGCAGGGAGGGGACACTGAAGCTTTCTTT.

The V and J genes are TRBV10-3 and TRBJ1-2; D call uncertain. With 2 bases removed from V and 7 bases from J, the gap between germline ends came to 17 bases. The CDR3 extends over 15 amino acids. From germline, CDR1 is ENHRY and CDR2 SYGVKD. CDR3: CAISESAIPASGYTF. As DNA, the CDR3 is TGTGCCATCAGTGAGAGCGCAATCCCTGCCTCTGGCTACACCTTC.

J is TRBJ2-5 and V is TRBV4-2, with a possible D match to TRBD1 (5 bases). The germline CDR1 and CDR2 sequences are LGHNA and YNFKEQ. The CDR3 is made up of 16 amino acids. The V and J ends lost 0 bases and 4 bases respectively, with 15 bases between them. As DNA, the CDR3 is TGTGCCAGCAGCCAAGATGGCTCAGGGAATAGAGAGACCCAGTACTTC. Residues: CASSQDGSGNRETQYF.

This clone was counted only a few times. This rearrangement joins TRBV29-1 to TRBJ1-1, with a possible D match to TRBD1 (5 bases). Trimming took off 3 bases at V and 4 bases at J, with 15 bases between the two ends. Germline V CDR1 and CDR2: SQVTM, ANQGSEA. This CDR3 contains 14 residues. The CDR3 protein is CSVEIVGGSTEAFF. CDR3 coding DNA: TGCAGCGTTGAGATTGTGGGGGGGTCCACTGAAGCTTTCTTT.

V usage is TRBV6-1 and J usage is TRBJ1-1, with no clear D. The CDR3 has 15 residues. Trimming removed 3 bases from V and 0 bases from J, with 11 bases in between. Per the germline V gene, CDR1 is MNHNS and CDR2 is SASEGT. The CDR3 DNA reads TGTGCCAGCAGTGACTGGACGGACTTGAACACTGAAGCTTTCTTT. Encoded protein: CASSDWTDLNTEAFF.

The chain combines TRBV6-1 with TRBJ2-7; 11 bases fit TRBD2. Losses at the gene ends were 2 bases for V and 2 bases for J; bases not matched to a gene: 2. The germline V gene encodes CDR1 MNHNS and CDR2 SASEGT. This CDR3 has 15 amino acids. CDR3 loop: CASSEMTSGAYEQYF. The CDR3, as DNA: TGTGCCAGCAGTGAAATGACTAGCGGGGCCTACGAGCAGTACTTC.